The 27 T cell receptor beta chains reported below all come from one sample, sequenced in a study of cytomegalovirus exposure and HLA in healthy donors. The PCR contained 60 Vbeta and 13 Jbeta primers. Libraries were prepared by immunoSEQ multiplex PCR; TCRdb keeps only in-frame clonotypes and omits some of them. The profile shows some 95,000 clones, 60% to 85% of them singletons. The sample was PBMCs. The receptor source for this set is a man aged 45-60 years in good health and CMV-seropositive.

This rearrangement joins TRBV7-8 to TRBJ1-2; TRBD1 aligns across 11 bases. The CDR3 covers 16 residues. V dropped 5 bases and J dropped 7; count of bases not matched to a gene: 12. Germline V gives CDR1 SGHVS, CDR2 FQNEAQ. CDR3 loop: CASSVDPGQGVGGYTF. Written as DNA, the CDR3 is TGTGCCAGCAGCGTCGACCCGGGACAGGGGGTTGGTGGCTACACCTTC.

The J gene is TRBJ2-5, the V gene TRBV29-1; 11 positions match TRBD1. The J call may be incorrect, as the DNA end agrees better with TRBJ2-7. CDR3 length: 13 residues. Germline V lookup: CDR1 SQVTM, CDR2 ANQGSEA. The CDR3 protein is CSVAGTGGYEQYF. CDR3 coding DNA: TGCAGCGTTGCCGGGACAGGGGGCTACGAGCAGTACTTC.

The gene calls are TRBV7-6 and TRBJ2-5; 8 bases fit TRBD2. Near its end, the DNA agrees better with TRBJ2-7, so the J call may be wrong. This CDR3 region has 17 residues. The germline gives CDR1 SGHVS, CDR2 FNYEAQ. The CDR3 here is CASSLAPSERGPYEQYF. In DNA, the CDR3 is TGTGCCAGCAGCTTAGCCCCTAGTGAGCGGGGGCCCTACGAGCAGTACTTC.

CDR3 coding DNA: TGTGCCAGCAGCAGGTCGGTGGCAGGGCACACCGGGGAGCTGTTTTTT. This translates into CASSRSVAGHTGELFF. The V call is TRBV7-2, the J call TRBJ2-2; tentative D call: TRBD1 (5 bases). Germline V lookup: CDR1 SGHTA, CDR2 FQGNSA. The ends were cut back, 5 bases at V and 3 bases at J, with 16 bases in the middle. This CDR3 has 16 amino acids.

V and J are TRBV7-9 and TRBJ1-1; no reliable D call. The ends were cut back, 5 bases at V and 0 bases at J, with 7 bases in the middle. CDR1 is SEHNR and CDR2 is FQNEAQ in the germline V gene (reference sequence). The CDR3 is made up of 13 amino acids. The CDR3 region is CASSPVVNTEAFF. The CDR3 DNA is TGTGCCAGCAGCCCGGTCGTGAACACTGAAGCTTTCTTT.

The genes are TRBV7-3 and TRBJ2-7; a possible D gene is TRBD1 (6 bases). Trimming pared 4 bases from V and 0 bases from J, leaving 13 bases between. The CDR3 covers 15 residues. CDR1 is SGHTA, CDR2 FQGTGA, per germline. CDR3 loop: CASSSRQETSYEQYF. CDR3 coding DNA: TGTGCCAGCAGCTCTCGACAGGAAACCTCCTACGAGCAGTACTTC.

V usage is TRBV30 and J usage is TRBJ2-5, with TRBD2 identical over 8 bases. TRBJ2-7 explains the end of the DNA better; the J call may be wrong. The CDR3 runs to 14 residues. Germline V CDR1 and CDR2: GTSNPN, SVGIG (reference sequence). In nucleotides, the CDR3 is TGTGCCTGGAGTGTCGGGGGGGCCTCCTACGAGCAGTACTTC. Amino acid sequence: CAWSVGGASYEQYF.

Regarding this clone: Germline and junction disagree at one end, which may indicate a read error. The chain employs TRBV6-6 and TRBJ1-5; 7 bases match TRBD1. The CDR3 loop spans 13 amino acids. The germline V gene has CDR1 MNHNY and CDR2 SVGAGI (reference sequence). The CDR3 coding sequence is TGTGCCAGCTGTACAGGGGCGAATCAGCCCCAGAATTTT. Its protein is CASCTGANQPQNF.

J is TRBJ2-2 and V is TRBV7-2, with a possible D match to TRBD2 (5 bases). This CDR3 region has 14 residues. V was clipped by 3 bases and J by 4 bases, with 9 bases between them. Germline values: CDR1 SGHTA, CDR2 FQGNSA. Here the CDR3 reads CASSFSGFTGELFF. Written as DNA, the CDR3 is TGTGCCAGCAGCTTTTCGGGGTTCACCGGGGAGCTGTTTTTT.

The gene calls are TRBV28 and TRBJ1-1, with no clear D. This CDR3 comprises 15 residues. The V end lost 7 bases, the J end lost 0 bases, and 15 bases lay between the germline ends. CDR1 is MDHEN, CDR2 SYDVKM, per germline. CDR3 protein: CASTLEGSLNTEAFF. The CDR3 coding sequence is TGTGCCAGCACCTTAGAGGGCAGCTTGAACACTGAAGCTTTCTTT. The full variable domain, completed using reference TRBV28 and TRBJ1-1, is DVKVTQSSRYLVKRTGEKVFLECVQDMDHENMFWYRQDPGLGLRLIYFSYDVKMKEKGDIPEGYSVSREKKERFSLILESASTNQTSMYLCASTLEGSLNTEAFFGQGTRLTVV.

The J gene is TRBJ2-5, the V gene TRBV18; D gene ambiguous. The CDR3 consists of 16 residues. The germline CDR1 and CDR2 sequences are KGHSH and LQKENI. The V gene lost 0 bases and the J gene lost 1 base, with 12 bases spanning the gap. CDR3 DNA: TGTGCCAGCTCACCACCGACACGGTTGGGCCAAGAGACCCAGTACTTC. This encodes CASSPPTRLGQETQYF. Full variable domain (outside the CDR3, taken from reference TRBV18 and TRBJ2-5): NAGVMQNPRHLVRRRGQEARLRCSPMKGHSHVYWYRQLPEEGLKFMVYLQKENIIDESGMPKERFSAEFPKEGPSILRIQQVVRGDSAAYFCASSPPTRLGQETQYFGPGTRLLVL.

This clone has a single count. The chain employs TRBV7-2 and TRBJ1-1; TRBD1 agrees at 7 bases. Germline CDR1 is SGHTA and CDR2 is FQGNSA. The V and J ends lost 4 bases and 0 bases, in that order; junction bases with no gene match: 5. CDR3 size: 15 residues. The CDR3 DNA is TGTGCCAGCAGCTCACCCGGGACAGTGAACACTGAAGCTTTCTTT. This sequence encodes CASSSPGTVNTEAFF.

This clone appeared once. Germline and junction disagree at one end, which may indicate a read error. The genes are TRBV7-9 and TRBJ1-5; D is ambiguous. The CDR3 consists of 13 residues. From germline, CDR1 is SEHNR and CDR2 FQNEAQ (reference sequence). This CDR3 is CASSATVNQPQNF. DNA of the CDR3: TGTGCCAGCAGCGCAACAGTGAATCAGCCCCAGAATTTT.

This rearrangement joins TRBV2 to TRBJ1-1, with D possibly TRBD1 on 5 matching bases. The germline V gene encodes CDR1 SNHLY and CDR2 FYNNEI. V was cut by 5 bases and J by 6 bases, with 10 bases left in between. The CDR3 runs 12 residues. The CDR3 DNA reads TGTGCCAGCAGTACCAGGGCGCCTGAAGCTTTCTTT. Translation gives CASSTRAPEAFF.

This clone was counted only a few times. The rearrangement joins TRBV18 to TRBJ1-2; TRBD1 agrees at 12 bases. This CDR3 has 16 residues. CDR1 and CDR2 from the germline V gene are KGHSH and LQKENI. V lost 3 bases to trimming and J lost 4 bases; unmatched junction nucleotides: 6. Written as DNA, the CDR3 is TGTGCCAGCTCACCTATGGGACAGGGGGCCTTCTATGGCTACACCTTC. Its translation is CASSPMGQGAFYGYTF.

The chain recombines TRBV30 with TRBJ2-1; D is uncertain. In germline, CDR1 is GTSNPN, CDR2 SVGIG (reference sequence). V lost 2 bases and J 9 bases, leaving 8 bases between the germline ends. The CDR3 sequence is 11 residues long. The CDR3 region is CAWSKRCEQFF. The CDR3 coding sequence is TGTGCCTGGAGTAAGAGGTGTGAGCAGTTCTTC.

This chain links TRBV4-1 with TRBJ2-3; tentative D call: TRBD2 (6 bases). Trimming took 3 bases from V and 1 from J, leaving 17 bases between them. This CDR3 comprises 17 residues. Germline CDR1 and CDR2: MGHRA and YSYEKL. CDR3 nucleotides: TGCGCCAGCAGCCATGACTTTGGCCCGGGGGGCACAGATACGCAGTATTTT. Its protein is CASSHDFGPGGTDTQYF.

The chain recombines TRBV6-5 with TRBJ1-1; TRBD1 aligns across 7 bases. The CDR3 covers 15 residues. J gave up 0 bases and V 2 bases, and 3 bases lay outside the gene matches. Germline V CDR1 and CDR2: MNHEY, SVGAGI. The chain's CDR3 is CASSYLGTVNTEAFF. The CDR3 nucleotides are TGTGCCAGCAGTTACCTTGGGACAGTGAACACTGAAGCTTTCTTT.

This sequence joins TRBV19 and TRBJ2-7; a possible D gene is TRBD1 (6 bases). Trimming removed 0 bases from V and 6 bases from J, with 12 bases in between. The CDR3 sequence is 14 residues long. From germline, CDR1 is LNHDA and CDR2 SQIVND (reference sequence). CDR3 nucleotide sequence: TGTGCCAGTAGTATAGAAGGACAGATGGTCGAGCAGTACTTC. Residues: CASSIEGQMVEQYF.

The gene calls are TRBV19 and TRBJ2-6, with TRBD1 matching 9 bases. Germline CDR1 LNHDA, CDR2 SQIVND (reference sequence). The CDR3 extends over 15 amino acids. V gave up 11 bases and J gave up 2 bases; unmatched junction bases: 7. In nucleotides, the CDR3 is TGTGCCGCAACAGGGGGCGAGGCTGGGGCCAACGTCCTGACTTTC. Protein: CAATGGEAGANVLTF. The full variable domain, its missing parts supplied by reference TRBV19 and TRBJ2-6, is DGGITQSPKYLFRKEGQNVTLSCEQNLNHDAMYWYRQDPGQGLRLIYYSQIVNDFQKGDIAEGYSVSREKKESFPLTVTSAQKNPTAFYLCAATGGEAGANVLTFGAGSRLTVL.

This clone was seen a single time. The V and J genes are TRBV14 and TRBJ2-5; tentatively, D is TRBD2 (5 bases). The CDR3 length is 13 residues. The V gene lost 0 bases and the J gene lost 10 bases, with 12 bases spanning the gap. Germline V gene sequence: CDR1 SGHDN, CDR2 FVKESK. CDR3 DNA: TGTGCCAGCAGCCAAGATCTAGGACTTCGCCAGTACTTC. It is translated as CASSQDLGLRQYF.

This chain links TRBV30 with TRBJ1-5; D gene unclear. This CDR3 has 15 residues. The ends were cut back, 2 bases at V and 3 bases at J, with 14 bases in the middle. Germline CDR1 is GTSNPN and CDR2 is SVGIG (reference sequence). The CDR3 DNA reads TGTGCCTGGAGTCCGGGGTTATCCGACAATCAGCCCCAGCATTTT. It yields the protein CAWSPGLSDNQPQHF.

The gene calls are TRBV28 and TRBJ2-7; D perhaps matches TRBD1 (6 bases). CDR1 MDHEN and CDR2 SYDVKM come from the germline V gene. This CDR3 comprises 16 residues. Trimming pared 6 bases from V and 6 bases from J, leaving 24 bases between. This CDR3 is CASSGLGSPGGGEQYF. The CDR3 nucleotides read TGTGCCAGCAGCGGACTGGGGTCCCCTGGGGGCGGCGAGCAGTACTTC.

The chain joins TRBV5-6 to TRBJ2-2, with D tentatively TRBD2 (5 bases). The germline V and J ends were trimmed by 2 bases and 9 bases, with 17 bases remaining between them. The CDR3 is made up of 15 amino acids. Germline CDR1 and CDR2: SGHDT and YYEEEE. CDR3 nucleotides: TGTGCCAGCAGCTTAAAGGGTATCGGCGGGCGGGAGCTGTTTTTT. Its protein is CASSLKGIGGRELFF. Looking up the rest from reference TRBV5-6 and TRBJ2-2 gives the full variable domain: DAGVTQSPTHLIKTRGQQVTLRCSPKSGHDTVSWYQQALGQGPQFIFQYYEEEERQRGNFPDRFSGHQFPNYSSELNVNALLLGDSALYLCASSLKGIGGRELFFGEGSRLTVL.

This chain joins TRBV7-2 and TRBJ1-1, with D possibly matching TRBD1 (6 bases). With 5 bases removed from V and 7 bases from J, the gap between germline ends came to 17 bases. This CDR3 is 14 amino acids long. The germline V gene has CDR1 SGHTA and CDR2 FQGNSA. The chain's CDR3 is CASSQSSGQYEAFF. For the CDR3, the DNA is TGTGCCAGCAGCCAAAGCTCTGGACAGTATGAAGCTTTCTTT.

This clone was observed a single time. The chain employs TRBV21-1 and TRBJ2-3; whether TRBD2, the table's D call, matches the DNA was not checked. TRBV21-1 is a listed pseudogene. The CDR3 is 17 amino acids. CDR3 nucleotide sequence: TGTGCCAGCAGCAAGCCCGTGGTAGCGGTTAGCACAGATACGCAGTATTTT. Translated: CASSKPVVAVSTDTQYF.

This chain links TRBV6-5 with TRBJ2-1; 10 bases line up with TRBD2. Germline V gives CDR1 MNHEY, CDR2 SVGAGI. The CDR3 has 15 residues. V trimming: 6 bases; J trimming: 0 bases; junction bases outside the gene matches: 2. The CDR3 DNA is TGTGCCAGCAGCGAGCGGGGGGGCTCCTACAATGAGCAGTTCTTC. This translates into CASSERGGSYNEQFF.